Presented here are 6 T cell receptor beta chains from one specimen sequenced in a study of blood T cell repertoires in COVID-19. The method was immunoSEQ multiplex PCR; TCRdb's version includes in-frame clones alone and lacks a portion of them. The sample lists more than 250,000 clones, roughly 84% occurring once. The sequenced sample consisted of peripheral blood. These receptors came from a man in his fifties with active or convalescent COVID-19.

A remark on this clone: In the same sample, other DNA sequences code for this CDR3. V and J are TRBV2 and TRBJ1-6; 7 bases map to TRBD1. This CDR3 contains 14 residues. Looked up from germline, CDR1 is SNHLY and CDR2 is FYNNEI. With 5 bases clipped from V and 7 bases from J, the junction kept 5 bases outside the gene matches. The CDR3 DNA sequence: TGTGCCAGCAGTCCTGACAGGGCAAATTCACCCCTCCACTTT. It translates to CASSPDRANSPLHF. The entire variable domain, with the rest obtained from reference TRBV2 and TRBJ1-6, is as follows: EPEVTQTPSHQVTQMGQEVILRCVPISNHLYFYWYRQILGQKVEFLVSFYNNEISEKSEIFDDQFSVERPDGSNFTLKIRSTKLEDSAMYFCASSPDRANSPLHFGNGTRLTVT.

The chain links TRBV28 to TRBJ2-7, with 8 bases fitting TRBD2. Germline-derived CDR1 and CDR2 are MDHEN and SYDVKM. V lost 3 bases and J lost 7; bases outside the gene matches: 8. This CDR3 is built from 14 residues. The DNA of the CDR3 is TGTGCCAGCAGTTTGGGAGCGGGAGTCGGGGAGCAGTACTTC. Residues: CASSLGAGVGEQYF.

This chain connects TRBV5-1 to TRBJ1-6; 8 nucleotides match TRBD1. CDR3 length equals 18 residues. V shed 3 bases and J 3 bases; nucleotides not matched to a gene: 11. Germline CDR1 reads SGHRS; CDR2 reads YFSETQ. The CDR3 spells CASSSRPIGQGYNSPLHF. The CDR3 region has the DNA TGCGCCAGCAGCTCAAGACCCATTGGACAGGGCTATAATTCACCCCTCCACTTT.

This chain joins TRBV30 and TRBJ1-2, with unresolved D. Trimming took 0 bases from V and 4 from J, leaving 15 bases between them. CDR3 size: 15 residues. CDR1 GTSNPN and CDR2 SVGIG come from the germline V gene (reference sequence). The CDR3 nucleotides are TGTGCCTGGAGTGTAGTTGCCTACCGCACCTATGGCTACACCTTC. This codes for CAWSVVAYRTYGYTF.

The chain has TRBV10-3 and TRBJ2-7, with D possibly matching TRBD1 (6 bases). The CDR3 is 15 residues long. V was shortened by 2 bases and J by 7 bases, with 18 bases between the two germline ends. Germline V gene lookup returns CDR1 ENHRY and CDR2 SYGVKD. The DNA for the CDR3 is TGTGCCATCAGTGAGCAAGTTACAGGGTTCGGAGAGCAGTACTTC. Its protein product is CAISEQVTGFGEQYF.

This chain uses TRBV28 with TRBJ2-7, with 16 positions matching TRBD2. V lost 1 base to trimming and J lost 6 bases; unmatched junction nucleotides: 3. The CDR3 is 16 residues long. CDR1 and CDR2 from the germline V gene are MDHEN and SYDVKM. The CDR3 region has the DNA TGTGCCAGCAGTTTATATGGGACTAGCGGGAGGGCCGAGCAGTACTTC. This translates into CASSLYGTSGRAEQYF.